This T cell receptor beta chain emerged from a study of post-analysis software for immune sequencing data. Points from the study as a whole: Normalized Chao1 diversity was significantly lower in multiple sclerosis patients than in controls. The study found TRBV5-6, TRBV5-1 and TRBV20-1 among four to six TRBV segments more frequent in patients than controls.

The CDR3 spans 15 residues. The germline CDR1 and CDR2 sequences are LGHDT and YNNKEL (reference sequence). TCR beta cDNA libraries had unique molecular identifiers. Input of roughly 1 to 11 million T cells yielded hundreds of thousands of cDNA molecules. One entry per CDR3 protein results from TCRdb running MiXCR on the PCR reads. The table records roughly 870,000 distinct CDR3 sequences, approximately 53% of them present only once. On this clonotype: Its antigen is unidentified.

The TCR originated in a girl under 18 with multiple sclerosis. The chain recombines TRBV3-1 with TRBJ2-5; 11 bases line up with TRBD2. The J call may be incorrect, as the DNA end agrees better with TRBJ2-7. Sequenced input: blood. DNA of the CDR3: TGTGCCAGCAGCCAATGGGGACTAGCGGAATACGAGCAGTACTTC. Translated, it gives CASSQWGLAEYEQYF.